What follows are 24 T cell receptor beta chains derived from one specimen sequenced in a study of human T cells and chemical hapten exposure (dated by TCRdb to the early 2020s). This specimen's time point label, interpreted: patch test 1, 2 weeks after DPC sensitization. Read against the paper, the sample's treatment or condition label means: therapeutic diphenylcyclopropenone sensitization with weekly scalp DPC. The library was prepared using RACE. These reads were obtained on a NextSeq 500. TCRdb took the public reads, trimmed them with fastp at Q25, ran MiXCR for clone calling and kept in-frame beta chains. Rows merge per CDR3 protein into single entries with the most common DNA and genes. The sample table shows under 450,000 distinct CDR3 sequences, and 4.8% are seen once. The ten biggest clones cover around 2% of the sample. Sequenced here: whole blood, sampled in connection with sensitization to the hapten diphenylcyclopropenone (DPC). The receptors here all came from a woman aged 50 to 60 with alopecia areata. Some clones in this sample may be carry-over from other donors' samples.

The chain joins TRBV20-1 to TRBJ2-5, with unresolved D. The CDR3 loop spans 13 amino acids. V dropped 3 bases and J dropped 1 base, with 9 bases sitting between them. Per germline, CDR1 DFQATT and CDR2 SNEGSKA (reference sequence). The chain's CDR3 is CSARPQRQETQYF. The CDR3 nucleotides are TGCAGTGCTAGGCCCCAGCGCCAAGAGACCCAGTACTTC.

In its sample, this clonotype was seen many times. The V call is TRBV11-2, the J call TRBJ1-2; the D gene is possibly TRBD1 (5 bases). The CDR3 is 14 amino acids. The ends were cut back, 0 bases at V and 2 bases at J, with 7 bases in the middle. CDR1 and CDR2 (germline): SGHAT, FQNNGV. The CDR3 DNA reads as TGTGCCAGCAGCTTAGATGACAGCAACTATGGCTACACCTTC. This translates into CASSLDDSNYGYTF.

This clonotype was recorded many times. The chain links TRBV7-9 to TRBJ1-1; the D is unclear. Germline lookup yields CDR1 SEHNR and CDR2 FQNEAQ (reference sequence). The CDR3 consists of 14 residues. V was clipped by 1 base and J by 1 base, with 7 bases between them. This chain's CDR3 is CASSLELENTEAFF. As DNA, the CDR3 is TGTGCCAGCAGCTTAGAACTGGAGAACACTGAAGCTTTCTTT.

The table lists this clonotype with many counts. The rearrangement links TRBV10-2 to TRBJ2-3; D call uncertain. The CDR3 extends over 13 amino acids. V gave up 3 bases and J gave up 4 bases, with 8 bases separating them. The V gene's germline CDR1 is WSHSY and CDR2 SAAADI. The CDR3 DNA sequence: TGCGCCAGCAGTGAACAGCCCGCAGATACGCAGTATTTT. Amino acid sequence: CASSEQPADTQYF.

This clonotype was counted ten times or more. The CDR3 loop reads CASSQQGGPPHNEQFF. The CDR3 nucleotides read TGTGCCAGCAGTCAACAGGGAGGGCCACCCCACAATGAGCAGTTCTTC. This sequence joins TRBV6-2 or TRBV6-3 and TRBJ2-1, with D perhaps TRBD2 (7 bases). V lost 5 bases to trimming and J lost 5 bases, with 19 bases between them. CDR3 size: 16 residues. The germline V gene encodes CDR1 MNHEY and CDR2 SVGEGT.

This clonotype was observed a handful of times. This CDR3 is CASSHGQGNQPQHF. DNA of the CDR3: TGTGCCAGCAGCCACGGACAGGGCAATCAGCCCCAGCATTTT. This chain joins TRBV3-1 and TRBJ1-5; 7 bases line up with TRBD1. CDR1 and CDR2 from the germline V gene are LGHDT and YNNKEL (reference sequence). Trimming removed 3 bases from V and 2 bases from J; junction bases left unmatched: 1. This CDR3 is built from 14 residues.

This clonotype has ten or more counts. The J gene is TRBJ2-3, the V gene TRBV27, with a tentative D call TRBD2 (7 bases). Germline values: CDR1 MNHEY, CDR2 SMNVEV (reference sequence). The V and J ends lost 7 bases and 8 bases respectively, with 19 bases between them. The CDR3 is 14 amino acids. The CDR3 spells CASTQGGRGGTQYF. CDR3 in DNA: TGTGCCAGCACCCAAGGGGGGAGGGGAGGTACGCAGTATTTT.

The chain couples TRBV14 to TRBJ2-7; D unclear. V lost 1 base, J lost 0 bases, and 10 bases lay in between. Looked up from germline, CDR1 is SGHDN and CDR2 is FVKESK. The CDR3 length is 15 residues. Here the CDR3 reads CASSQVPSVSYEQYF. DNA for the CDR3: TGTGCCAGCAGCCAAGTCCCGAGTGTCTCCTACGAGCAGTACTTC.

The J gene is TRBJ2-2, the V gene TRBV27; D possibly corresponds to TRBD2 (5 bases). The CDR3 has 15 residues. The V end lost 2 bases, the J end lost 4 bases, and 11 bases lay between the germline ends. CDR1 is MNHEY, CDR2 SMNVEV, per germline (reference sequence). CDR3 residues: CASSLRGRTTGELFF. In DNA form, the CDR3 reads TGTGCCAGCAGTTTACGGGGAAGGACCACCGGGGAGCTGTTTTTT.

The chain uses TRBV12-3 or TRBV12-4 and TRBJ2-1, with 8 bases aligning to TRBD2. J was trimmed by 7 bases and V by 2 bases; bases with no gene match: 4. The CDR3 has 14 residues. The CDR3 here is CASSLTGGDNEQFF. The CDR3 DNA reads TGTGCCAGCAGTTTAACCGGGGGGGATAATGAGCAGTTCTTC.

The rearrangement joins TRBV7-2 to TRBJ2-5, with TRBD1 identical over 7 bases. The length of the CDR3 is 15 residues. CDR1 and CDR2 from the germline V gene are SGHTA and FQGNSA. V shed 7 bases and J 2 bases; nucleotides not matched to a gene: 10. The CDR3 loop is CASTKTGTAQETQYF. Here the CDR3 DNA reads TGTGCCAGCACCAAAACCGGGACAGCTCAAGAGACCCAGTACTTC.

The chain carries TRBV5-1 and TRBJ1-1; D remains unclear. With 2 bases removed from V and 1 base from J, the gap between germline ends came to 9 bases. There are 14 residues in the CDR3. CDR1 SGHRS and CDR2 YFSETQ come from the germline V gene. The CDR3 DNA reads as TGCGCCAGCAGCTTTTTTGAAGCGAACACTGAAGCTTTCTTT. Translating gives CASSFFEANTEAFF.

The chain links TRBV29-1 to TRBJ2-3; D is unresolved. The ends were cut back, 5 bases at V and 0 bases at J, with 9 bases in the middle. This CDR3 contains 13 residues. The germline gives CDR1 SQVTM, CDR2 ANQGSEA. Here the CDR3 reads CSVSAESTDTQYF. The CDR3 nucleotides are TGCAGCGTTTCGGCGGAGAGCACAGATACGCAGTATTTT.

This clonotype was counted at least ten times. The rearrangement uses TRBV12-5 and TRBJ2-1; tentative D call: TRBD2 (5 bases). The CDR3 contains 13 residues. Trimming took 1 base from V and 9 from J, leaving 10 bases between them. Looked up from germline, CDR1 is LGHNT and CDR2 is FRNRAP. CDR3 DNA: TGTGCTAGTGGTTTGGGAGGACTCAGTGAGCAGTTCTTC. The encoded protein is CASGLGGLSEQFF.

Ten or more counts support this clonotype. The rearrangement links TRBV30 to TRBJ2-7; no reliable D call. There are 11 residues in the CDR3. The V end was cut by 4 bases, the J end by 6 bases, with 10 bases between. CDR1 GTSNPN and CDR2 SVGIG come from the germline V gene (reference sequence). CDR3 protein: CAWKTGLEQYF. In DNA, the CDR3 is TGTGCCTGGAAGACTGGCCTCGAGCAGTACTTC.

The table lists this clonotype with many counts. The J gene is TRBJ2-7, the V gene TRBV28; weak D call: TRBD1 (6 bases). Germline V CDR1 and CDR2: MDHEN, SYDVKM. The length of the CDR3 is 12 residues. Trimming pared 6 bases from V and 4 bases from J, leaving 10 bases between. CDR3 region: CASSSDRYEQYF. The CDR3 nucleotides are TGTGCCAGCAGCTCGGACAGATACGAGCAGTACTTC.

The chain employs TRBV2 and TRBJ2-3; TRBD1 matches 12 bases. The V and J ends lost 8 bases and 4 bases, in that order; junction bases with no gene match: 10. The length of the CDR3 is 16 residues. Germline-derived CDR1 and CDR2 are SNHLY and FYNNEI. For the CDR3, the DNA is TGTGCCAGCGAAAGGGGGACAGGGGGCGAAGCAGATACGCAGTATTTT. This sequence encodes CASERGTGGEADTQYF.

This chain links TRBV9 with TRBJ2-1; D unresolved. CDR3 length: 12 amino acids. Germline loops: CDR1 SGDLS, CDR2 YYNGEE. Trimming pared 4 bases from V and 1 base from J, leaving 3 bases between. CDR3 in amino acids: CASSQSYNEQFF. The DNA for the CDR3 is TGTGCCAGCAGCCAATCCTACAATGAGCAGTTCTTC. Filled out from reference TRBV9 and TRBJ2-1, the complete variable domain reads DSGVTQTPKHLITATGQRVTLRCSPRSGDLSVYWYQQSLDQGLQFLIQYYNGEERAKGNILERFSAQQFPDLHSELNLSSLELGDSALYFCASSQSYNEQFFGPGTRLTVL.

This clonotype was seen many times. The chain combines TRBV12-3 or TRBV12-4 with TRBJ1-1; D not certain. CDR3 length: 15 residues. The ends were cut back, 1 base at V and 5 bases at J, with 14 bases in the middle. The CDR3 DNA reads as TGTGCCAGCAGTTTAGGGGCCTTGGGAGAAACTGAAGCTTTCTTT. Translation gives CASSLGALGETEAFF.

This clonotype was seen a few times. This rearrangement joins TRBV2 to TRBJ1-4; 7 nucleotides line up with TRBD1. After removal of 7 bases from V and 0 bases from J, the junction contained 5 bases not matched to a gene. This CDR3 region has 15 residues. Germline V gene lookup returns CDR1 SNHLY and CDR2 FYNNEI. The CDR3 loop is CASNRDSATNEKLFF. In DNA form, the CDR3 reads TGTGCCAGCAACAGGGACAGTGCAACTAATGAAAAACTGTTTTTT.

The table lists this clonotype with many counts. The chain is built from TRBV4-1 and TRBJ1-1; no reliable D call. Germline V lookup: CDR1 MGHRA, CDR2 YSYEKL. CDR3 length: 15 amino acids. V shed 0 bases and J shed 1 base, with 9 bases lying between them. CDR3 region: CASSQDPGSNTEAFF. DNA for the CDR3: TGCGCCAGCAGCCAAGATCCGGGTTCGAACACTGAAGCTTTCTTT.

At least ten counts were recorded for this clonotype. The chain has TRBV4-3 and TRBJ2-1; D is uncertain. CDR1 LGHNA and CDR2 YSLEER come from the germline V gene. Trimming shortened V by 5 bases and J by 5 bases, and 13 bases separated the two germline ends. The CDR3 is 14 residues long. The CDR3 sequence: CASSFQTLNNEQFF. CDR3 nucleotides: TGCGCCAGCAGCTTCCAGACCCTCAACAATGAGCAGTTCTTC.

There are many counts of this clonotype. This chain links TRBV12-3 or TRBV12-4 with TRBJ2-3, with D possibly being TRBD2 (7 bases). Trimming removed 5 bases from V and 0 bases from J, with 15 bases in between. The CDR3 is 16 amino acids. The CDR3 sequence: CASSPWGGRSTDTQYF. The CDR3 DNA reads as TGTGCCAGCAGTCCGTGGGGGGGCCGGAGCACAGATACGCAGTATTTT.

In its sample, this clonotype was seen many times. The rearrangement joins TRBV28 to TRBJ2-3, with a weak D call TRBD2 (5 bases). Germline V gene sequence: CDR1 MDHEN, CDR2 SYDVKM. The CDR3 loop spans 15 amino acids. Trimming took off 0 bases at V and 4 bases at J, with 11 bases between the two ends. The CDR3 loop reads CASSLWASMADTQYF. In DNA, the CDR3 is TGTGCCAGCAGTTTATGGGCTAGCATGGCAGATACGCAGTATTTT.